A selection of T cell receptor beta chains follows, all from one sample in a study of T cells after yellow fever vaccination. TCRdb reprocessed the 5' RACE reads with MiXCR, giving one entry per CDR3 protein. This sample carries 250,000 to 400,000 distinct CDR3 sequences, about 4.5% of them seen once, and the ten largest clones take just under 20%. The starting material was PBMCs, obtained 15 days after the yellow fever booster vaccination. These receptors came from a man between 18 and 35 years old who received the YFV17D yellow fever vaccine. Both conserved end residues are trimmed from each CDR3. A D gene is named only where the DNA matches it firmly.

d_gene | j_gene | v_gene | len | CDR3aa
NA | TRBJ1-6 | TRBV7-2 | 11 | ASSLDRLSPLH
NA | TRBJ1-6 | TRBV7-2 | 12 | ASSVGGGIPPLH
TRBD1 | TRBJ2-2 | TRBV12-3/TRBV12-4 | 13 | ASSPRTGVTGELF
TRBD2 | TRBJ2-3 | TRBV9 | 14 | ASSVGTSGGPNTQY
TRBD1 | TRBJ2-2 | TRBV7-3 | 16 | ASSSPGQGVIDTGELF
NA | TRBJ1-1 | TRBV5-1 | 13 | ASSLVGGENTEAF
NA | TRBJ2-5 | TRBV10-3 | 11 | AISQGPGETQY
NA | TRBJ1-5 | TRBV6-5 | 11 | ASNGGYNQPQH
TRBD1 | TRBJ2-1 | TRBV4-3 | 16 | ASSQAVWGGQGNNEQF
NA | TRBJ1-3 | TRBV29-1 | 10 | SALIPGNTIY
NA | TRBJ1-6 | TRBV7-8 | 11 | ASSLTQESPLH
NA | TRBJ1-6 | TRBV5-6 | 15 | ASSLGVRRQENSPLH
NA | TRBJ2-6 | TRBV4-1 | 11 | ASSQEPHRVLT
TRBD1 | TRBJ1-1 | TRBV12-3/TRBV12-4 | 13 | ASSPFTGGNTEAF
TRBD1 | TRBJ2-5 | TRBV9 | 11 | ASSPRQGSAQY
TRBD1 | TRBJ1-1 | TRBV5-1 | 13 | ASSSVTGVDTEAF
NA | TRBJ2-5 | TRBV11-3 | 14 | ASSLRTGLIQETQY
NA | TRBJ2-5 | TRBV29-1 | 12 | SVSRGSSKETQY
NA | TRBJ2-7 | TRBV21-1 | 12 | ASRIGTASYEQY
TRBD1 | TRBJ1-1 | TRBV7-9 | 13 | ASSRGQGEDTEAF
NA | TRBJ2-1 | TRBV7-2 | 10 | ASSSPNNEQF
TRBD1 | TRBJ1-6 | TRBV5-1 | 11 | ASSPGTGRALH
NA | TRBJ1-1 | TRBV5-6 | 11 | ASSPPSGAEAF
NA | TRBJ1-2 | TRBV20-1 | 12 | SARWGAGVDGYT
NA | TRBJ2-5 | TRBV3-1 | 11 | AINYHHPETQY
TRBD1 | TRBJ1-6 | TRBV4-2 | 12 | ASSQGDRDSPLH
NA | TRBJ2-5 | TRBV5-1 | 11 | ASSPDPRETQY
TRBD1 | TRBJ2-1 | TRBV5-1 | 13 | ASLAGTGSYNEQF
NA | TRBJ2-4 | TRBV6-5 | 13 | ASRAQGASKNIQY
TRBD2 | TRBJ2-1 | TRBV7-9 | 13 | ASSSRLAGPNEQF
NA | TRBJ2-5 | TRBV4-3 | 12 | ASSQDPGQETQY
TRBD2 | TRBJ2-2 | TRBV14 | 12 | ASGDSGDTGELF
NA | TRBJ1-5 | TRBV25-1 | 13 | ASSESGNSNQPQH
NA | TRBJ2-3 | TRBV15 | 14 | ATSRRTPPEGDTQY
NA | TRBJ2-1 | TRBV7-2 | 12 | ASSTPRPYNEQF
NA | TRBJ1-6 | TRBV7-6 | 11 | ASSLERESPLH
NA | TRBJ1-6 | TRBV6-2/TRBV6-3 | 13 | ASRHSGRNNSPLH
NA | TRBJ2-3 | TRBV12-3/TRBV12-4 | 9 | ASSLTDTQY
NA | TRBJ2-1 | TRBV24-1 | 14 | ATSDQTGTPRAGQF
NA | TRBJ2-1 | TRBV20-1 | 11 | SARLGGTDEQF
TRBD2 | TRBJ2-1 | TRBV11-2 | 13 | ASSAGGSSYNEQF
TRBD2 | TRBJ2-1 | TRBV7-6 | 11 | ASSIASGGVQF
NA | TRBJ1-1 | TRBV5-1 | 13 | ASSLTRQMNTEAF
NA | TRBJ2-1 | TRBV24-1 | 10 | ATSGYGNEQF
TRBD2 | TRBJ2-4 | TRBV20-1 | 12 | SAPAGLAKNIQY
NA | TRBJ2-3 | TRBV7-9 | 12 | ASSGRGPTDTQY
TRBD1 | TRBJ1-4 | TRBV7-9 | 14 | ASSPKTGATNEKLF
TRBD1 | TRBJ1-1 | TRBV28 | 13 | ASIEPRGPGTEAF
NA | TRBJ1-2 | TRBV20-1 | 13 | SAREERGGSYGYT
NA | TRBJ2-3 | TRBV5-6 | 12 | ASSFSSSAGTQY
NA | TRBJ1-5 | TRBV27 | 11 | ASRAYSNQPQH
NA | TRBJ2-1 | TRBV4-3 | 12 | ASSQGFSDDEQF
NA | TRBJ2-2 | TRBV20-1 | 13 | SARGRDVNTGELF
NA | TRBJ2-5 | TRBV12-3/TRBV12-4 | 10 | ASGFEQETQY